This TCR beta chain was identified in a study of blood T cell repertoires in COVID-19. Whole-study context: Material from acute and convalescent COVID-19 was sourced from the United States, Italy and Spain. T cells, B-cell-depleted T cells, or PBMCs provided the cDNA or gDNA that served as material.

Germline assignment: CDR1 SGHVS and CDR2 FNYEAQ. After removal of 2 bases from V and 0 bases from J, the junction contained 8 bases not matched to a gene. The CDR3 extends over 17 amino acids. In the authors' methods: Amplification with reference gene primers provided the estimates of nucleated cell counts. Assay used: immunoSEQ multiplex PCR; TCRdb lists only in-frame clones, some missing. That table gives V, J and clone size, and the DNA gave D and trimming. Of over 150,000 clones in the sample, approximately 83% are singletons; the top ten hold under 3.5%. Sequencing was carried out using peripheral blood. The chain combines TRBV7-6 with TRBJ1-1; 8 bases are a match to TRBD1. This clonotype was sampled from an older woman with acute or convalescent COVID-19. CDR3 loop: CASSLFGQGLVNTEAFF. CDR3 DNA: TGTGCCAGCAGCTTATTCGGACAGGGCTTGGTGAACACTGAAGCTTTCTTT.